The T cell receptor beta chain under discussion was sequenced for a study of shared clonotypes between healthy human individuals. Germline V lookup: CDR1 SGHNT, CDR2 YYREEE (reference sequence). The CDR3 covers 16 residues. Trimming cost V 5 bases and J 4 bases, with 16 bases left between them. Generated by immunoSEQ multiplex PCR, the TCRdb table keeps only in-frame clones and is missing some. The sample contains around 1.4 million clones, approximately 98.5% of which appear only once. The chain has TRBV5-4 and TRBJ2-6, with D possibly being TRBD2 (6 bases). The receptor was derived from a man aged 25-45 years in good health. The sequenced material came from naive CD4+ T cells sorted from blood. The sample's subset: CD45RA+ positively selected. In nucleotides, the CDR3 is TGTGCCAGCAGGTTTTCCCTAGCGTACGGGGCCAACGTCCTGACTTTC. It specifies CASRFSLAYGANVLTF. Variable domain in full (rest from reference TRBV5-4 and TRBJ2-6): ETGVTQSPTHLIKTRGQQVTLRCSSQSGHNTVSWYQQALGQGPQFIFQYYREEENGRGNFPPRFSGLQFPNYSSELNVNALELDDSALYLCASRFSLAYGANVLTFGAGSRLTVL.